This T cell receptor (beta chain) was recovered during a study of cytomegalovirus exposure and HLA in healthy donors. Per the germline V gene, CDR1 is MDHEN and CDR2 is SYDVKM. This CDR3 has 15 amino acids. V was cut by 6 bases and J by 0 bases, with 14 bases left in between. PCR primers comprised 60 Vbeta and 13 Jbeta primers. The data were produced by immunoSEQ multiplex PCR, yet TCRdb's version contains in-frame clones alone and is incomplete. The table records about 270,000 clones, 72% of them present only once. The V gene is TRBV28, the J gene TRBJ1-2; D gene ambiguous. The clonotype was recovered from a female donor in good health and CMV-seronegative. The sample was PBMCs. CDR3: CASRPDNRPNYGYTF. DNA for the CDR3: TGTGCCAGCAGGCCCGACAATAGGCCTAACTATGGCTACACCTTC.